This TCR beta chain was recovered during a study of identical twins. The V gene's germline CDR1 is KGHDR and CDR2 SFDVKD. The CDR3 runs 15 residues. Trimming took 1 base from V and 2 from J, leaving 10 bases between them. Healthy Caucasians supplied all donations. This clonotype was recorded a few times. Its matching antigen is unknown. Study-wide results and caveats: Zero-insertion findings could be partly confounded by invariant cells (MAIT and iNKT cells). Cord blood beta clonotypes present at high abundance carried fewer insertions; no such pattern appeared in memory repertoires. Twins' surplus sharing was weaker for beta out-of-frame sequences.

One entry per CDR3 protein, called by TCRdb with MiXCR from the 5' RACE reads. The sample has 350,000 or so distinct CDR3 sequences, approximately 13% seen once; the top ten hold approximately 7.5%. This same sample was also taken into another study, of yellow fever vaccine responses in identical twins.

The clonotype was recovered from a woman between 18 and 29 years old in good health. Sequencing was carried out using CD8+ T cells sorted from blood. The chain is built from TRBV24-1 and TRBJ2-5, with a weak D call TRBD1 (5 bases). The CDR3 sequence is CATSDFRAAQETQYF. CDR3 DNA sequence: TGTGCCACCAGTGATTTCAGGGCGGCTCAAGAGACCCAGTACTTC.